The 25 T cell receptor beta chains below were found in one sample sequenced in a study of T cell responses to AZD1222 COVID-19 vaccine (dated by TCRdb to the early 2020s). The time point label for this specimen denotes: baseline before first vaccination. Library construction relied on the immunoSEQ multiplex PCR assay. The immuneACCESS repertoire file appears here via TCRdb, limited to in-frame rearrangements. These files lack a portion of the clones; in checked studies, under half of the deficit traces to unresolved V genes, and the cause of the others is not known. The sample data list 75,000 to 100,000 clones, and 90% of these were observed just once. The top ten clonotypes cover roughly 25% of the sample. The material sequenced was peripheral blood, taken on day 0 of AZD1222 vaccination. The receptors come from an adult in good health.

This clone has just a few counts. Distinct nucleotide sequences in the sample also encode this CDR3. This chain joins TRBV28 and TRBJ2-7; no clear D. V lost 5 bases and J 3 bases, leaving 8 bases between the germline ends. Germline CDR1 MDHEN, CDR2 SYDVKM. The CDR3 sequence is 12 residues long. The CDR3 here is CASSLSYYEQYF. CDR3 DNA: TGTGCCAGCAGTCTCTCCTACTACGAGCAGTACTTC.

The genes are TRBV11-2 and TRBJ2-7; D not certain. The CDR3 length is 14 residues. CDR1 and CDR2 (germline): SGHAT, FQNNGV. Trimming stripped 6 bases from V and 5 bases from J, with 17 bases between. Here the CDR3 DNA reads TGTGCCAGCAGGACCCGCCCTATAGACCACGAGCAGTACTTC. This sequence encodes CASRTRPIDHEQYF.

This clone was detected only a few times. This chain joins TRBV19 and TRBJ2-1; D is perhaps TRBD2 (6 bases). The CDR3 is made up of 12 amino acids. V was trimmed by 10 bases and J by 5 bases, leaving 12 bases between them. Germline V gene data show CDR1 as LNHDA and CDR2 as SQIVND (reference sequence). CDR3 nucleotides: TGTGCCACCTTCGGGGGTCACAATGAGCAGTTCTTC. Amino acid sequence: CATFGGHNEQFF.

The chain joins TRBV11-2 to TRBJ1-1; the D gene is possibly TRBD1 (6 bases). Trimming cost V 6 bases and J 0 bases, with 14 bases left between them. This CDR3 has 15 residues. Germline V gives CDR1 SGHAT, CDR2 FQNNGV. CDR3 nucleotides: TGTGCCAGCAGGGCTGACAGGCTCATGAACACTGAAGCTTTCTTT. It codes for CASRADRLMNTEAFF. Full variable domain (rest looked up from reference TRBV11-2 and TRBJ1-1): EAGVAQSPRYKIIEKRQSVAFWCNPISGHATLYWYQQILGQGPKLLIQFQNNGVVDDSQLPKDRFSAERLKGVDSTLKIQPAKLEDSAVYLCASRADRLMNTEAFFGQGTRLTVV.

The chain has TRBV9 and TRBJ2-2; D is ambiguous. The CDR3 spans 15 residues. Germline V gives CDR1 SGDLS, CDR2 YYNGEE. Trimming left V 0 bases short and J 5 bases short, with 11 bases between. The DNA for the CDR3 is TGTGCCAGCAGCGTAGGGGTGGCCGCGACCGGGGAGCTGTTTTTT. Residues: CASSVGVAATGELFF.

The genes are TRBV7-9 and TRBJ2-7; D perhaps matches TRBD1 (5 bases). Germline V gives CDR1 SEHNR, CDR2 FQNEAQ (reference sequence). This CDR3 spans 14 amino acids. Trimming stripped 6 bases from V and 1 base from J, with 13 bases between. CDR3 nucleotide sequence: TGTGCCAGCAGGCGTCAGCAGGGTTCCTACGAGCAGTACTTC. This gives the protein CASRRQQGSYEQYF.

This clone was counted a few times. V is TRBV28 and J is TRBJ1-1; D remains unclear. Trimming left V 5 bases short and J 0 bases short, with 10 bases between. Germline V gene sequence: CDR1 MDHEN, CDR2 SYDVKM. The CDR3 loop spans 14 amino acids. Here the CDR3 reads CASSPPGMNTEAFF. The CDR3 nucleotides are TGTGCCAGCAGTCCTCCTGGCATGAACACTGAAGCTTTCTTT.

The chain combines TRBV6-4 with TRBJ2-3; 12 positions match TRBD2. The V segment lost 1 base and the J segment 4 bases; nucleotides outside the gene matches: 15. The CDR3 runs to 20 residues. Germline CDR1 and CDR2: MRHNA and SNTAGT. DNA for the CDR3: TGTGCCAGCAGTGACTTACGACTAGCGGGAGCCCCGACCAGTGCAGATACGCAGTATTTT. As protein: CASSDLRLAGAPTSADTQYF.

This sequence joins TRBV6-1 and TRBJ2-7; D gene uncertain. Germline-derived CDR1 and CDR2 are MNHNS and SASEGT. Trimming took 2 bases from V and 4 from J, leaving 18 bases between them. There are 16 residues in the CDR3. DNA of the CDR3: TGTGCCAGCAGTGAAAGGAGCAGCTTTTCGTATTACGAGCAGTACTTC. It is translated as CASSERSSFSYYEQYF.

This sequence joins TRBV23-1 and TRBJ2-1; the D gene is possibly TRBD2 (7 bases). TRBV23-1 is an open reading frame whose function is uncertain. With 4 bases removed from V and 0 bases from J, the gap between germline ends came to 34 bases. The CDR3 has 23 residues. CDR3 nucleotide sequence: TGCGCCAGCAGTCGAATACGCCCCAGGGGAATAAGGTCTAGCGGTAACTCCTACAATGAGCAGTTCTTC. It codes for CASSRIRPRGIRSSGNSYNEQFF.

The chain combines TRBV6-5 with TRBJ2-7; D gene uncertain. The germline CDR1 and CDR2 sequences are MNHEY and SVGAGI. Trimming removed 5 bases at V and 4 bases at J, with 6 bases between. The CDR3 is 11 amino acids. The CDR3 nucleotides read TGTGCCAGCAGTCCCTGGTACGAGCAGTACTTC. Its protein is CASSPWYEQYF.

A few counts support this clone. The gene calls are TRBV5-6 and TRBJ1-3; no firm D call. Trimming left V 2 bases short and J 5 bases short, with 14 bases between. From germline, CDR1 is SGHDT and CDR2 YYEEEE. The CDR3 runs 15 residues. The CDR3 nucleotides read TGTGCCAGCAGCTTCTCCTCCTCTGGGCGAAACACCATATATTTT. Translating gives CASSFSSSGRNTIYF.

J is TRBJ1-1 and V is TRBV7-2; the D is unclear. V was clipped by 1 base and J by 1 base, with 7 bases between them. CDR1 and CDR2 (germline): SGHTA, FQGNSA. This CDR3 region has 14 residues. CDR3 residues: CASSLVSGNTEAFF. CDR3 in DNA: TGTGCCAGCAGCTTAGTAAGTGGGAACACTGAAGCTTTCTTT.

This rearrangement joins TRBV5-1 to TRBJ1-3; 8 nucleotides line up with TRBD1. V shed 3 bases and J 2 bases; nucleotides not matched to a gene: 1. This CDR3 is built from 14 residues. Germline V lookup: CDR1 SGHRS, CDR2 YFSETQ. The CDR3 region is CASSSGGPGNTIYF. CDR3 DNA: TGCGCCAGCAGCTCAGGGGGCCCTGGAAACACCATATATTTT. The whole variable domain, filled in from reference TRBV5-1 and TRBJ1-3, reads KAGVTQTPRYLIKTRGQQVTLSCSPISGHRSVSWYQQTPGQGLQFLFEYFSETQRNKGNFPGRFSGRQFSNSRSEMNVSTLELGDSALYLCASSSGGPGNTIYFGEGSWLTVV.

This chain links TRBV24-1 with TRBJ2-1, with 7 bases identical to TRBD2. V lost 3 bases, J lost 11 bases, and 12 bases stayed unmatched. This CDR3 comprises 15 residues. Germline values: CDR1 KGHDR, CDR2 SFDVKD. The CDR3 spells CATSDIAGLKSKQFF. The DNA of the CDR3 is TGTGCCACCAGTGATATAGCGGGCTTGAAATCGAAGCAGTTCTTC.

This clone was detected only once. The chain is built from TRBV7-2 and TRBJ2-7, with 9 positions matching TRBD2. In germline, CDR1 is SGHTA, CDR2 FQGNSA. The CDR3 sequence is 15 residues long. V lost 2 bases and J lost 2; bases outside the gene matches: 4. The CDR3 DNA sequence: TGTGCCAGCAGCTTAAAGACTAGCGGAGCCTACGAGCAGTACTTC. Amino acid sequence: CASSLKTSGAYEQYF.

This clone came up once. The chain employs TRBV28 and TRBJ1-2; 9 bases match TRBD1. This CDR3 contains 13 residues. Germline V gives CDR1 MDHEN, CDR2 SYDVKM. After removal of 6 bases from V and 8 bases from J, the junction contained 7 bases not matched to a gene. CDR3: CASRPGTGLGYTF. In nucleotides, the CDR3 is TGTGCCAGCAGGCCCGGGACAGGGTTAGGCTACACCTTC.

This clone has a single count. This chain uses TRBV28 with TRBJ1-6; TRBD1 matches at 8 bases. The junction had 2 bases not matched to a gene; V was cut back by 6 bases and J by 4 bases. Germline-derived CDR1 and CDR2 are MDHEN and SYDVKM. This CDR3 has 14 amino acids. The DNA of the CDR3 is TGTGCCAGCAGCCGACAGGGGTATAATTCACCCCTCCACTTT. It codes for CASSRQGYNSPLHF.

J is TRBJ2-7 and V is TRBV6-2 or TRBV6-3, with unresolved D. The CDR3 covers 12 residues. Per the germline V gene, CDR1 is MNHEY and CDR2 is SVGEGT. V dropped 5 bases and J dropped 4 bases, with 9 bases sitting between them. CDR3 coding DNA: TGTGCCAGCAGTCAGGTGGAGTACGAGCAGTACTTC. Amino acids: CASSQVEYEQYF.

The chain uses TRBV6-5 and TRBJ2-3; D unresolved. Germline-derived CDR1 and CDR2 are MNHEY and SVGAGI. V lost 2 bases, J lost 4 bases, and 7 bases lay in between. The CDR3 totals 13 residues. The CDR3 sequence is CASSYQLADTQYF. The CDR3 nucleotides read TGTGCCAGCAGTTACCAGTTGGCAGATACGCAGTATTTT.

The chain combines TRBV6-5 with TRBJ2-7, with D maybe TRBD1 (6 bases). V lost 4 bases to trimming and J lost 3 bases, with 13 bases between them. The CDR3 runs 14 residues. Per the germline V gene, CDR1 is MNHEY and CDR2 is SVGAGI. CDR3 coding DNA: TGTGCCAGCAGTTCCCTCAGGGGTAACTACGAGCAGTACTTC. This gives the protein CASSSLRGNYEQYF.

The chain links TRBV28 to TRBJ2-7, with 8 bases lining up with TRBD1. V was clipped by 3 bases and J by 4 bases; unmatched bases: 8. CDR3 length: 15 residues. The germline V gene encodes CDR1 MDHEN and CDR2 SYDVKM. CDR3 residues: CASSFRGRGLYEQYF. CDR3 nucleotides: TGTGCCAGCAGTTTCAGAGGCAGGGGGCTATACGAGCAGTACTTC.

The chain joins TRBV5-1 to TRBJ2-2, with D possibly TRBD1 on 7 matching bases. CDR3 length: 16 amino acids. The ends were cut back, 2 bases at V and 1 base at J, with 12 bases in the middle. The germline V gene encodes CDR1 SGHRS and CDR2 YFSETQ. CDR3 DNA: TGCGCCAGCAGCTTCCGCCAGGGGGGGAACACCGGGGAGCTGTTTTTT. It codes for CASSFRQGGNTGELFF.

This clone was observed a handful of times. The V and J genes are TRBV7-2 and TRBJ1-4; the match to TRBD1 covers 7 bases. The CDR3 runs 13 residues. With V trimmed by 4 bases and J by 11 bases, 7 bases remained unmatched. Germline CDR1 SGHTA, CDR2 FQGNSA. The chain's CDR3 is CASSSPGGQKLFF. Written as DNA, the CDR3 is TGTGCCAGCAGCTCCCCAGGGGGGCAGAAACTGTTTTTT.

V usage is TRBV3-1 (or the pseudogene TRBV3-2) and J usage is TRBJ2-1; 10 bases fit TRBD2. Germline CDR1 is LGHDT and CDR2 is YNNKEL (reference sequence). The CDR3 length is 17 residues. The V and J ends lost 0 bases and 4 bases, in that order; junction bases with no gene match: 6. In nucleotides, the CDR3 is TGTGCCAGCAGCCAAGATTGGACTAGCGGAGTTTACAATGAGCAGTTCTTC. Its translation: CASSQDWTSGVYNEQFF.